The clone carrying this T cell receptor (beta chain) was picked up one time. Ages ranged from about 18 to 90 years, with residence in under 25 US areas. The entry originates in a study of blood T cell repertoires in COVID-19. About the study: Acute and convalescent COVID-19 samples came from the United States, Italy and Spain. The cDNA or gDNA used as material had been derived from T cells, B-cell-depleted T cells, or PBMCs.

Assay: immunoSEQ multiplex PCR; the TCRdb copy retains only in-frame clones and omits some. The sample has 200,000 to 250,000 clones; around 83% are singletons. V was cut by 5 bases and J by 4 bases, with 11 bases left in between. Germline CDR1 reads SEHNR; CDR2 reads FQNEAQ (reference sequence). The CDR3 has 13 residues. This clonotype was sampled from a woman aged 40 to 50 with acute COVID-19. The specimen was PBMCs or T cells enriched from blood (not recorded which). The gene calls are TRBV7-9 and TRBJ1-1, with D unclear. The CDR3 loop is CASSGRYGTEAFF. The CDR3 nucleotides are TGTGCCAGCAGCGGGCGATATGGCACTGAAGCTTTCTTT. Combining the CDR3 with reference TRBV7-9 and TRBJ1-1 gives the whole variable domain DTGVSQNPRHKITKRGQNVTFRCDPISEHNRLYWYRQTLGQGPEFLTYFQNEAQLEKSRLLSDRFSAERPKGSFSTLEIQRTEQGDSAMYLCASSGRYGTEAFFGQGTRLTVV.